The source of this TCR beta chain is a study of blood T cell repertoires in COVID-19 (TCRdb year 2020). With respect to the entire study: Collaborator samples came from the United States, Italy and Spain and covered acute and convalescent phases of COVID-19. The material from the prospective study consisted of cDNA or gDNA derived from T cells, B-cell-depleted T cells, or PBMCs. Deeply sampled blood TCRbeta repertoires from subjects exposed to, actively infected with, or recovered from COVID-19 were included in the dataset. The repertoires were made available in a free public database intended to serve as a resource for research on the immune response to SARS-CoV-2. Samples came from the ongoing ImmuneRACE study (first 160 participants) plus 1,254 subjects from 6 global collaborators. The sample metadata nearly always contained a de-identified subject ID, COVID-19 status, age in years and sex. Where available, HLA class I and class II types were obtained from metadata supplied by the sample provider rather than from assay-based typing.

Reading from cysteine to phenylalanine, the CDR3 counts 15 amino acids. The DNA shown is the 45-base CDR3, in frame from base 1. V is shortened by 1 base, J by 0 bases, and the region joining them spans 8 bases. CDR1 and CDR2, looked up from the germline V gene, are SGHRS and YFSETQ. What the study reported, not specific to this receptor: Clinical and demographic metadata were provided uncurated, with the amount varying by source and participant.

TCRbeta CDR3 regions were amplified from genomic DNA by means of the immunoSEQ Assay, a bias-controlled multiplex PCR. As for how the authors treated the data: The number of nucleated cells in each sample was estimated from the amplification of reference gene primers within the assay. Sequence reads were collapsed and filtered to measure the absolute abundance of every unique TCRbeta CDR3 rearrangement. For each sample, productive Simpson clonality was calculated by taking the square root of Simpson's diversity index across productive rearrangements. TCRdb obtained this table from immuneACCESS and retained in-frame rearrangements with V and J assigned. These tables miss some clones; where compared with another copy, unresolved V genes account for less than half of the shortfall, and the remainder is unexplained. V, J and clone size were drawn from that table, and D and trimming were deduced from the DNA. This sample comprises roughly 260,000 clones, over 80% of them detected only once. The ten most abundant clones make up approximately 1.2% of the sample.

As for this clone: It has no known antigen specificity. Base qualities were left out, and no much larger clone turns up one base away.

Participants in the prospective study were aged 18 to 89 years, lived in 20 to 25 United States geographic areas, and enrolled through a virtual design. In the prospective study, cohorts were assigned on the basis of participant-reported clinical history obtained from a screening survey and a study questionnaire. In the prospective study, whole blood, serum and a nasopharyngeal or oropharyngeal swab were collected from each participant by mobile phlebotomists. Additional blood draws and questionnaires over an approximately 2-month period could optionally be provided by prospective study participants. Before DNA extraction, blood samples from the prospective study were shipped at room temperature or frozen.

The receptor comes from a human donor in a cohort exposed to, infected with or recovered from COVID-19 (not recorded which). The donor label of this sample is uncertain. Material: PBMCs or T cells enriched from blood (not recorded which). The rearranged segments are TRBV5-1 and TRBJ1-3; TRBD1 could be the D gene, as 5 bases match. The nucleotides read TGCGCCAGCAGCTTGACAGGAAACTCTGGAAACACCATATATTTT. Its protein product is CASSLTGNSGNTIYF.